The rows below give T cell receptor beta chains drawn from one sample of a study of cytomegalovirus exposure and HLA in healthy donors. Using immunoSEQ multiplex PCR, the repertoire was profiled, and TCRdb retains in-frame clones only, with some absent. The top ten hold over 12% of the sample, which has 150,000 or so clones, nearly 80% seen once. Sequencing input: PBMCs. The receptors here all came from a man aged 50-59 years in good health and CMV-seropositive. The CDR3 runs from the conserved cysteine through the conserved F or W. The D gene is left open where the match is weak. Where a row states a size, it is once, few, many or the class of an expanded clone; other rows omit it.

J	V	size	D	DNA	CDR3
TRBJ1-1	TRBV9	.	.	TGTGCCAGCAGCGTAGGGACAGTCCCCCTGAACACTGAAGCTTTCTTT	CASSVGTVPLNTEAFF
TRBJ1-2	TRBV6-1	.	.	TGTGCCAGCAGTGAATCAAGGCGGAACTATGGCTACACCTTC	CASSESRRNYGYTF
TRBJ2-4	TRBV4-3	.	TRBD2	TGCGCCAGCAGCCAAGAAAGTAGCGGGGGGGCTAAGACCAAAAACATTCAGTACTTC	CASSQESSGGAKTKNIQYF
TRBJ1-1	TRBV6-1	.	TRBD1	TGTGCCAGCATCTTACAGGGGGAGGCTTTCTTT	CASILQGEAFF
TRBJ1-3	TRBV18	once	.	TGTGCCAGCTCACCAACCGGCAGGTGGACTAGCTCTGGAAACACCATATATTTT	CASSPTGRWTSSGNTIYF
TRBJ1-6	TRBV6-5	.	.	TGTGCCAGCAGACTCAGGGATCGAAATTCACCCCTCCACTTT	CASRLRDRNSPLHF
TRBJ2-5	TRBV6-4	.	.	TGTGCCAGCAGTCCCGGCAGGGAAGAGACCCAGTACTTC	CASSPGREETQYF
TRBJ2-1	TRBV7-2	.	.	TGTGCCAGCAGCTTAGGTAGCTCCATGACTGAGCAGTTCTTC	CASSLGSSMTEQFF
TRBJ1-2	TRBV13	.	.	TGTGCCAGCAGCTCCAGGGTGTCGGGCCCTAGTGGCTACACCTTC	CASSSRVSGPSGYTF
TRBJ2-2	TRBV4-1	.	TRBD2	TGCGCCAGCAGCCAAGATGGCGGGGGGGCCGCCACCGGGGAGCTGTTTTTT	CASSQDGGGAATGELFF
TRBJ1-1	TRBV21-1	few	.	TGTGCCAGCAGCAAAGTAAGGGGGCAGGGAAGGACTGAAGCTTTCTTT	CASSKVRGQGRTEAFF
TRBJ1-5	TRBV18	.	.	TGTGCCAGCTCACCCGACAGAAACAATCAGCCCCAGCATTTT	CASSPDRNNQPQHF
TRBJ1-5	TRBV9	once	.	TGTGCCAGCAGCGTAGAAGGGGGCAATCAGCCCCAGCATTTT	CASSVEGGNQPQHF
TRBJ1-5	TRBV7-2	.	.	TGTGCCAGCAGCCAGATAGGGGGGGGACGTAGCAATCAGCCCCAGCATTTT	CASSQIGGGRSNQPQHF
TRBJ1-2	TRBV28	.	.	TGTGCCAGCAGCCCCGGGGGCTATGGCTACACCTTC	CASSPGGYGYTF
TRBJ1-2	TRBV6-5	.	.	TGTGCCAGCAGTTACTCCCACAACAGGCCTTTCGGCTACACCTTC	CASSYSHNRPFGYTF
TRBJ2-7	TRBV5-6	.	.	TGTGCCAGCAGCATCAGGGGTTACGAGCAGTACTTC	CASSIRGYEQYF
TRBJ2-3	TRBV19	.	.	TGTGCCAGTAGCGTACCGGGAAGAGATACGCAGTATTTT	CASSVPGRDTQYF
TRBJ2-5	TRBV5-1	.	TRBD2	TGCGCCAGCAGCCGTACGGGACTAGGGGCAGAGACCCAGTACTTC	CASSRTGLGAETQYF
TRBJ1-1	TRBV5-4	.	TRBD1	TGTGCCAGCAGCAAAAACCGGGACAGGGATTTAACTGAAGCTTTCTTT	CASSKNRDRDLTEAFF
TRBJ1-6	TRBV18	.	.	TGTGCCAGCACTTCGGACACTTCACCCCTCCACTTT	CASTSDTSPLHF
TRBJ1-5	TRBV19	.	.	TGTGCCAGTACCTTAGAGGACAGCTACAATCAGCCCCAGCATTTT	CASTLEDSYNQPQHF
TRBJ1-5	TRBV6-5	few	TRBD1	TGTGCCAGCAGTTACCGACAGGGTCTTCATCAGCCCCAGCATTTT	CASSYRQGLHQPQHF
TRBJ1-2	TRBV5-6	.	.	TGTGCCAGCAGCTTGGTACCAGGGAAAGGCTACACCTTC	CASSLVPGKGYTF
TRBJ1-5	TRBV28	.	.	TGTGCCAGCAGTTCCCCGACAGGTGACAATCAGCCCCAGCATTTT	CASSSPTGDNQPQHF
TRBJ1-2	TRBV6-4	.	.	TGTGCCAGCAGTGATTCAGGGCTTGAAATCGGAAATAACTATGGCTACACCTTC	CASSDSGLEIGNNYGYTF
TRBJ1-2	TRBV10-2	.	TRBD1	TGCGCCAGCAGTAAGACGGACAGGGGCTATGGCTACACCTTC	CASSKTDRGYGYTF
TRBJ2-5	TRBV5-5	.	TRBD1	TGTGCCAGCAGCGGCCTTGGACAGGGACGCACGAGCCAAGAGACCCAGTACTTC	CASSGLGQGRTSQETQYF
TRBJ1-1	TRBV28	.	TRBD1	TGTGCCAGCAGTTATCCGGGACAGGGTAAAGCTTTCTTT	CASSYPGQGKAFF
TRBJ1-1	TRBV6-1	.	.	TGTGCCAGCAGCCTCACGGGGAACACTGAAGCTTTCTTT	CASSLTGNTEAFF
TRBJ1-6	TRBV7-2	.	.	TGTGCCAGCAGTCCTGCTCGCCCTGGACTTTTAAATTCACCCCTCCACTTT	CASSPARPGLLNSPLHF
TRBJ1-1	TRBV7-2	.	.	TGTGCCAGCAGCCGAACCTCTAGGGGGGAAGCTTTCTTT	CASSRTSRGEAFF
TRBJ1-5	TRBV21-1	.	.	TGTGCCAGCAGCAAAAGCCCTACAGGGAGCAATCAGCCCCAGCATTTT	CASSKSPTGSNQPQHF
TRBJ2-7	TRBV7-6	.	.	TGTGCCAGCAGCTTAGCGAGGGAAAGCTCCTACGAGCAGTACTTC	CASSLARESSYEQYF
TRBJ2-1	TRBV29-1	.	.	TGCAGCGTTGTAAAAATTAGCTCCTACAATGAGCAGTTCTTC	CSVVKISSYNEQFF
TRBJ2-5	TRBV5-1	.	TRBD1	TGCGCCAGCAAAGAATTAGGGGGCAGAGTACAAGAGACCCAGTACTTC	CASKELGGRVQETQYF
TRBJ2-2	TRBV19	.	TRBD2	TGTGCCAGTAGTTATCCAGCGGGGGGGCGAACCGGGGAGCTGTTTTTT	CASSYPAGGRTGELFF
TRBJ1-1	TRBV11-2	.	.	TGTGCCAGCAGCTCAAACACTGAAGCTTTCTTT	CASSSNTEAFF
TRBJ1-2	TRBV29-1	.	.	TGCAGCGTTGCGCAGGGCGGAGGGGGCTACACCTTC	CSVAQGGGGYTF
TRBJ2-7	TRBV4-3	few	.	TGCGCCAGCAGCCCGGGCATCTCTGGCGGGGCCACCTACGAGCAGTACTTC	CASSPGISGGATYEQYF
TRBJ1-1	TRBV18	.	TRBD1	TGTGCCAGCTCACGAGACAGGGTAGCGGTGACTGAAGCTTTCTTT	CASSRDRVAVTEAFF
TRBJ1-3	TRBV7-9	.	.	TGTGCCAGCAGCCCCCCCTTTCGGTATGGAAACACCATATATTTT	CASSPPFRYGNTIYF
TRBJ1-2	TRBV5-1	.	TRBD1	TGCGCCAGCAGCTTAGGACAGGGCCTAGTCCAGACCTTC	CASSLGQGLVQTF
TRBJ1-1	TRBV7-9	once	.	TGTGCCAGCAGCTTAGTGGTCGGGGTGAACACTGAAGCTTTCTTT	CASSLVVGVNTEAFF
TRBJ2-1	TRBV11-2	.	.	TGTGCCAGCAGCTACTTAGGGGACTACAATGAGCAGTTCTTC	CASSYLGDYNEQFF
TRBJ2-7	TRBV2	few	TRBD1	TGTGCCAGCAGCCCGGGACAGCTCGGCGCTACGGAGCAGTACTTC	CASSPGQLGATEQYF
TRBJ1-4	TRBV5-1	.	TRBD1	TGCGCCAGCAGCCCGAGGGACAGCCTCAATGAAAAACTGTTTTTT	CASSPRDSLNEKLFF
TRBJ2-3	TRBV6-1	.	.	TGTGCCAGCAGCGGACAAGCAGATACGCAGTATTTT	CASSGQADTQYF
TRBJ2-5	TRBV9	.	TRBD2	TGTGCCAGCAGCGTTAGCGGGGGGACTCAAGAGACCCAGTACTTC	CASSVSGGTQETQYF
TRBJ1-5	TRBV28	once	.	TGTGCCAGCAGTTTTATCAGGCGGGGAGGCAATCAGCCCCAGCATTTT	CASSFIRRGGNQPQHF
TRBJ1-4	TRBV28	.	.	TGTGCCAGCAGTCCGCCAACAGAGCTTAATGAAAAACTGTTTTTT	CASSPPTELNEKLFF
TRBJ1-5	TRBV28	.	.	TGTGCCAGCAGTCGGAGAAGTGGGGGCAGGAGCAATCAGCCCCAGCATTTT	CASSRRSGGRSNQPQHF
TRBJ1-1	TRBV5-1	.	.	TGCGCCAGCAGCCCCGGGGGTCCGAACACTGAAGCTTTCTTT	CASSPGGPNTEAFF